The rows below give T cell receptor beta chains drawn from one sample of a study of PD-1 blockade in mismatch repair-deficient tumors. Measured with immunoSEQ multiplex PCR; TCRdb has only the in-frame clones, and not every one. Of some 120,000 clones in the sample, about 85% are singletons; the top ten hold roughly 14%. The specimen comprised peripheral blood, sampled 44 weeks after starting pembrolizumab. The receptors stem from an adult with mismatch repair-deficient cancer. Both conserved end residues are part of each CDR3. D genes are given only for firm matches. Size is omitted from some rows. Given values are once, few, many or a class for expanded clones.

J: TRBJ2-7; V: TRBV30; D: NA; size: NA; CDR3: CAWSKPTTGYEQYF; DNA: TGTGCCTGGAGTAAACCGACGACGGGCTACGAGCAGTACTTC
J: TRBJ2-7; V: TRBV4-2; D: NA; size: NA; CDR3: CASSQGDLLTYEQYF; DNA: TGTGCCAGCAGCCAAGGGGACCTACTAACCTACGAGCAGTACTTC
J: TRBJ2-2; V: TRBV19; D: NA; size: NA; CDR3: CASSDYTRAGNTGELFF; DNA: TGTGCCAGTAGTGATTACACCAGGGCGGGGAACACCGGGGAGCTGTTTTTT
J: TRBJ1-1; V: TRBV29-1; D: NA; size: NA; CDR3: CSASRGGGVNTEAFF; DNA: TGCAGCGCCTCTAGGGGTGGGGGGGTGAACACTGAAGCTTTCTTT
J: TRBJ1-5; V: TRBV27; D: NA; size: few; CDR3: CASSLGGGKAQHF; DNA: TGTGCCAGCAGTTTAGGTGGGGGGAAGGCCCAGCATTTT
J: TRBJ1-2; V: TRBV5-4; D: NA; size: NA; CDR3: CASSLWQGSYGYTF; DNA: TGTGCCAGCAGCTTGTGGCAGGGATCCTATGGCTACACCTTC
J: TRBJ2-5; V: TRBV6-5; D: TRBD2; size: NA; CDR3: CASTGLAGVGETQYF; DNA: TGTGCCAGCACGGGACTAGCGGGAGTTGGAGAGACCCAGTACTTC
J: TRBJ2-2; V: TRBV9; D: TRBD2; size: NA; CDR3: CASSVAVAGVFAGELFF; DNA: TGTGCCAGCAGCGTAGCTGTAGCGGGAGTATTTGCCGGGGAGCTGTTTTTT
J: TRBJ2-3; V: TRBV29-1; D: TRBD1; size: NA; CDR3: CSYRQGVTDTQYF; DNA: TGCAGCTACCGACAGGGGGTGACAGATACGCAGTATTTT
J: TRBJ2-3; V: TRBV5-1; D: TRBD2; size: NA; CDR3: CASSLRTSGSDTQYF; DNA: TGCGCCAGCAGCTTGAGAACTAGCGGATCAGATACGCAGTATTTT
J: TRBJ2-3; V: TRBV2; D: TRBD2; size: NA; CDR3: CASSRTSLGNTDTQYF; DNA: TGTGCCAGCAGCCGGACTAGTTTGGGAAACACAGATACGCAGTATTTT
J: TRBJ1-1; V: TRBV7-6; D: NA; size: NA; CDR3: CASKNSGTIEGEAFF; DNA: TGTGCCAGCAAGAACTCAGGGACGATCGAGGGTGAAGCTTTCTTT
J: TRBJ1-1; V: TRBV27; D: NA; size: NA; CDR3: CASSLSMPQSMNTEAFF; DNA: TGTGCCAGCAGTTTATCGATGCCACAGAGCATGAACACTGAAGCTTTCTTT
J: TRBJ2-7; V: TRBV5-1; D: NA; size: NA; CDR3: CASSSDKSYEQYF; DNA: TGCGCCAGCAGCTCCGACAAGTCCTACGAGCAGTACTTC
J: TRBJ2-5; V: TRBV4-1; D: NA; size: NA; CDR3: CASSPGVQETQYF; DNA: TGCGCCAGCAGCCCAGGGGTCCAAGAGACCCAGTACTTC
J: TRBJ1-4; V: TRBV9; D: NA; size: NA; CDR3: CASSTPNPRRGGEKLFF; DNA: TGTGCCAGCAGCACCCCGAATCCCAGAAGAGGAGGGGAAAAACTGTTTTTT
J: TRBJ2-3; V: TRBV6-6; D: NA; size: NA; CDR3: CASSRGRDTDTQYF; DNA: TGTGCCAGCAGTCGGGGACGGGACACAGATACGCAGTATTTT
J: TRBJ2-3; V: TRBV2; D: NA; size: NA; CDR3: CASGTVGTDTQYF; DNA: TGTGCCAGCGGGACGGTCGGTACAGATACGCAGTATTTT
J: TRBJ2-3; V: TRBV6-1; D: TRBD2; size: once; CDR3: CASGRELGTDTQYF; DNA: TGTGCCAGTGGGCGGGAGCTGGGCACAGATACGCAGTATTTT
J: TRBJ1-2; V: TRBV5-1; D: NA; size: NA; CDR3: CASSLGRTAQFNYGYTF; DNA: TGCGCCAGCAGCTTGGGGCGGACAGCTCAATTTAACTATGGCTACACCTTC
J: TRBJ2-5; V: TRBV30; D: NA; size: once; CDR3: CAWSPGGRARETQYF; DNA: TGTGCCTGGAGCCCAGGCGGCAGGGCGCGGGAGACCCAGTACTTC
J: TRBJ2-6; V: TRBV15; D: NA; size: NA; CDR3: CATSREGSGANVLTF; DNA: TGTGCCACCAGCAGAGAAGGGTCTGGGGCCAACGTCCTGACTTTC
J: TRBJ2-2; V: TRBV11-3; D: NA; size: NA; CDR3: CASRKRTGTSNTGELFF; DNA: TGTGCCAGCAGAAAGAGAACCGGGACCTCGAACACCGGGGAGCTGTTTTTT
J: TRBJ2-5; V: TRBV19; D: TRBD1; size: NA; CDR3: CASSILPGGQETQYF; DNA: TGTGCCAGTAGTATTCTCCCAGGGGGCCAAGAGACCCAGTACTTC
J: TRBJ1-2; V: TRBV4-3; D: TRBD1; size: NA; CDR3: CASSQLQGNYGYTF; DNA: TGCGCCAGCAGCCAACTACAGGGGAACTATGGCTACACCTTC
J: TRBJ1-2; V: TRBV7-2; D: NA; size: NA; CDR3: CASSLVGLHSNYGYTF; DNA: TGTGCCAGCAGCTTAGTGGGCTTACACAGCAACTATGGCTACACCTTC
J: TRBJ2-7; V: TRBV11-1; D: TRBD2; size: NA; CDR3: CASSHAGLAYEQYF; DNA: TGTGCCAGCAGCCATGCCGGACTAGCCTACGAGCAGTACTTC
J: TRBJ1-3; V: TRBV6-1; D: NA; size: few; CDR3: CASSEAERTVF; DNA: TGTGCCAGCAGTGAGGCTGAAAGGACAGTCTTT
J: TRBJ2-2; V: TRBV4-2; D: NA; size: NA; CDR3: CASSQRSLRTGELFF; DNA: TGTGCCAGCAGCCAACGAAGTCTCCGCACCGGGGAGCTGTTTTTT
J: TRBJ1-5; V: TRBV5-5; D: NA; size: once; CDR3: CASSLAGGGNQPQHF; DNA: TGTGCCAGCAGCTTGGCGGGGGGAGGAAATCAGCCCCAGCATTTT
J: TRBJ2-4; V: TRBV7-9; D: NA; size: NA; CDR3: CASSPTGGTKNIQYF; DNA: TGTGCCAGCAGCCCCACCGGGGGTACCAAAAACATTCAGTACTTC
J: TRBJ1-1; V: TRBV4-1; D: NA; size: few; CDR3: CASSQELYTEAFF; DNA: TGCGCCAGCAGCCAAGAATTGTACACTGAAGCTTTCTTT
J: TRBJ2-3; V: TRBV5-1; D: TRBD1; size: once; CDR3: CASSSLGTGIDTQYF; DNA: TGCGCCAGCAGCTCCCTTGGGACAGGGATAGATACGCAGTATTTT
J: TRBJ2-5; V: TRBV5-1; D: NA; size: many; CDR3: CASSLAGTLGTQYF; DNA: TGCGCCAGCAGCTTGGCAGGGACGCTAGGGACCCAGTACTTC
J: TRBJ2-3; V: TRBV27; D: TRBD2; size: once; CDR3: CASSLGTSGVTDTQYF; DNA: TGTGCCAGCAGTTTAGGGACTAGCGGGGTAACAGATACGCAGTATTTT
J: TRBJ2-7; V: TRBV5-1; D: TRBD2; size: NA; CDR3: CASSIRLAGVHEQYF; DNA: TGCGCCAGCAGCATAAGACTAGCGGGAGTTCACGAGCAGTACTTC
J: TRBJ2-5; V: TRBV4-3; D: NA; size: NA; CDR3: CASSHRRAGETQYF; DNA: TGCGCCAGCAGCCACAGGAGGGCTGGAGAGACCCAGTACTTC
J: TRBJ1-2; V: TRBV9; D: NA; size: NA; CDR3: CASSVGPSVSPSNGYTF; DNA: TGTGCCAGCAGCGTAGGTCCCTCCGTTTCTCCGTCTAATGGCTACACCTTC
J: TRBJ2-7; V: TRBV11-3; D: TRBD2; size: NA; CDR3: CASSFRLWASGASSYEQYF; DNA: TGTGCCAGCAGCTTCCGTCTTTGGGCTAGCGGAGCGAGCTCCTACGAGCAGTACTTC
J: TRBJ2-7; V: TRBV11-2; D: NA; size: NA; CDR3: CASSYLTGSSYEQYF; DNA: TGTGCCAGCAGCTATCTGACAGGTAGCTCCTACGAGCAGTACTTC
J: TRBJ1-4; V: TRBV12-5; D: NA; size: NA; CDR3: CASGTRPRRELATNEKLFF; DNA: TGTGCTAGTGGTACGAGGCCCAGGAGGGAGCTTGCAACTAATGAAAAACTGTTTTTT
J: TRBJ2-7; V: TRBV10-3; D: TRBD2; size: NA; CDR3: CAIASGPYEQYF; DNA: TGTGCCATCGCTAGCGGTCCCTACGAGCAGTACTTC
J: TRBJ2-1; V: TRBV27; D: NA; size: NA; CDR3: CASSSTTRGSSNEQFF; DNA: TGTGCCAGCAGTTCAACCACCCGTGGGTCAAGCAATGAGCAGTTCTTC
J: TRBJ2-7; V: TRBV11-2; D: TRBD2; size: NA; CDR3: CASSHYRRVVAGSGYEQYF; DNA: TGTGCCAGCAGCCATTATAGGCGGGTGGTAGCGGGATCAGGTTACGAGCAGTACTTC
J: TRBJ1-3; V: TRBV7-2; D: NA; size: few; CDR3: CASSERVSSGNTIYF; DNA: TGTGCCAGCAGCGAACGGGTCAGCTCTGGAAACACCATATATTTT
J: TRBJ2-7; V: TRBV11-2; D: TRBD2; size: NA; CDR3: CASSLSPGLAGVYEQYF; DNA: TGTGCCAGCAGCTTATCGCCCGGACTAGCGGGAGTCTACGAGCAGTACTTC